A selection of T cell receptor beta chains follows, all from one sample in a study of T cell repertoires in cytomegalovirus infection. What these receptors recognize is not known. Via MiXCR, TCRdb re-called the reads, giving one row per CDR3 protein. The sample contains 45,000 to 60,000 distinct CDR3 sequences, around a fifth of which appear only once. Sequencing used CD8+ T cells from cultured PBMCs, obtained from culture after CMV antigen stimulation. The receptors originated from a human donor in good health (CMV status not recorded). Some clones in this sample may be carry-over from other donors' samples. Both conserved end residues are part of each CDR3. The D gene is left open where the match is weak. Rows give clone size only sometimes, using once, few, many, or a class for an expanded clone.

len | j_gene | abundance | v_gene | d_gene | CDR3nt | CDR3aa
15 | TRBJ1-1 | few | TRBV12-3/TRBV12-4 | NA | TGTGCCAGCACCGGGAGGCGGGCAGGGGACACTGAAGCTTTCTTT | CASTGRRAGDTEAFF
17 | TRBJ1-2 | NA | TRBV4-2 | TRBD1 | TGTGCCAGCAGCCAAGGACAGGGGGCCGTTGCTAACTATGGCTACACCTTC | CASSQGQGAVANYGYTF
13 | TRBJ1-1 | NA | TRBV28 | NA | TGTGCCAGCAGTTTTTCACTGAACACTGAAGCTTTCTTT | CASSFSLNTEAFF
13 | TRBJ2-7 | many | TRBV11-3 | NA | TGTGCCAGCAGCCGGGGGGGACAGTACGAGCAGTACTTC | CASSRGGQYEQYF
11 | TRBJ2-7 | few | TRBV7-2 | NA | TGTGCCAGCAGCTCCGCCTACGAGCAGTACTTC | CASSSAYEQYF
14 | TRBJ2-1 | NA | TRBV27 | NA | TGTGCCAGCAGTTTGACTGAAACCTACAATGAGCAGTTCTTC | CASSLTETYNEQFF
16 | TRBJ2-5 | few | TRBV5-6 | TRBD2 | TGTGCCAGCAGCTTGAGGACTAGCGGTTACCAAGAGACCCAGTACTTC | CASSLRTSGYQETQYF
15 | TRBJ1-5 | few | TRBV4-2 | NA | TGTGCCAGCAGCCAAGTACAGGGAAGCAATCAGCCCCAGCATTTT | CASSQVQGSNQPQHF
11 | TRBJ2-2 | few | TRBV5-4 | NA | TGTGCCAGCAGCCCTACCGGGGAGCTGTTTTTT | CASSPTGELFF
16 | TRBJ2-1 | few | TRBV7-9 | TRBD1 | TGTGCCAGCAGCCACCGACGGGGACAGGGTAACAATGAGCAGTTCTTC | CASSHRRGQGNNEQFF
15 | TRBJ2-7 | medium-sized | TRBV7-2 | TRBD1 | TGTGCCAGCAGCTTACGTCCGACAGGGGGCGCCGAGCAGTACTTC | CASSLRPTGGAEQYF
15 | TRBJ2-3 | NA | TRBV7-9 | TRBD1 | TGTGCCAGCAGCTTAGGGGACAGGGCCACAGATACGCAGTATTTT | CASSLGDRATDTQYF
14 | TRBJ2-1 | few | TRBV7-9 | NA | TGTGCCAGCAGCCCCGGTTCAGTCTACAATGAGCAGTTCTTC | CASSPGSVYNEQFF
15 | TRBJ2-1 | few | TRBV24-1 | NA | TGTGCCACCAGTGACCTCAGGGACGGGTACAATGAGCAGTTCTTC | CATSDLRDGYNEQFF
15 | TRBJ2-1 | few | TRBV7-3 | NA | TGTGCCAGCAGCCCCAGAGAAAGCTCCTACAATGAGCAGTTCTTC | CASSPRESSYNEQFF
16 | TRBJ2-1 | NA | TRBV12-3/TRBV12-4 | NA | TGTGCCAGCAGTTCCCCCGGGACACCCTCCCGCAATGAGCAGTTCTTC | CASSSPGTPSRNEQFF
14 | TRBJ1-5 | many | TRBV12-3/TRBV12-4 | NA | TGTGCCAGCAGTTTATGGCAGGGCTATCAGCCCCAGCATTTT | CASSLWQGYQPQHF
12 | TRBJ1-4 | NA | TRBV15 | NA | TGTGCCACCAGCAAATCCGGAGAAAAACTGTTTTTT | CATSKSGEKLFF
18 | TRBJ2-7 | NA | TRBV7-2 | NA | TGTGCCAGCAGCTTAGCGCCGGGGGTGGGGGTTGGGGCCTACGAGCAGTACTTC | CASSLAPGVGVGAYEQYF
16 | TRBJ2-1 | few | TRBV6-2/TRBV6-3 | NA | TGTGCCAGCAGTTCCCCCCTTACGGGGGGCCACAATGAGCAGTTCTTC | CASSSPLTGGHNEQFF
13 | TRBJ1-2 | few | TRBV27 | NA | TGTGCCAGCCGGGGGGGGCGGTGGTATGGCTACACCTTC | CASRGGRWYGYTF
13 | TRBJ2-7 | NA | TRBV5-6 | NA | TGTGCCAGCAGAGACGCCAGTTCCTACGAGCAGTACTTC | CASRDASSYEQYF
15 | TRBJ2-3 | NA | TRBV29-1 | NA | TGCAGCGTCACCCTGGGGGGAACTTACACAGATACGCAGTATTTT | CSVTLGGTYTDTQYF
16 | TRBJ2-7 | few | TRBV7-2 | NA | TGTGCCAGCAGCCTAGGGGGGAACAGGGGAGTCGGCGAGCAGTACTTC | CASSLGGNRGVGEQYF
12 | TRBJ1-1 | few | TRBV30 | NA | TGTGCCTGGAGTCAGGGAGAACTTGAAGCTTTCTTT | CAWSQGELEAFF
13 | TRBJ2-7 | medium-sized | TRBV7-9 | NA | TGTGCCAGCAGCATGGGACTCACCTACGAGCAGTACTTC | CASSMGLTYEQYF
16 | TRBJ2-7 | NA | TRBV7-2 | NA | TGTGTCAGCAGCTTCTCGAACGGGAGTCCGCTCTACGAGCAGTACTTC | CVSSFSNGSPLYEQYF
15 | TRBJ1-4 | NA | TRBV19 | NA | TGTGCCAGTAGTACCCGGGCCCTTACGCGTGAAAAACTGTTTTTT | CASSTRALTREKLFF
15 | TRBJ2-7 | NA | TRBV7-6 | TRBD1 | TGTGCCAGCAGCTTCGGACAGGGGGTATTTTACGAGCAGTACTTC | CASSFGQGVFYEQYF
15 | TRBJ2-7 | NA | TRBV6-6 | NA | TGTGCCAGCAGTTCCCCCGGGACCGACCCCTACGAGCAGTACTTC | CASSSPGTDPYEQYF
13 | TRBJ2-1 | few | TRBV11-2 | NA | TGTGCCAGCAGCTTAGATGCGCCCTCTGAGCAGTTCTTC | CASSLDAPSEQFF
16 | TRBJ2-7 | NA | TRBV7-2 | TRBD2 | TGTGCCAGCAGCTTAGAGCCCAGCGGGAGAGGGTACGAGCAGTACTTC | CASSLEPSGRGYEQYF
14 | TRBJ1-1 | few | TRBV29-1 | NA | TGCAGCGCACGATGGGTTAAAGGGGACACTGAAGCTTTCTTT | CSARWVKGDTEAFF
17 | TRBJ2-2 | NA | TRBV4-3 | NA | TGCGCCAGCAGCCAAGGATTCTGGCAGGGGTCGTCCGGGGAGCTGTTTTTT | CASSQGFWQGSSGELFF
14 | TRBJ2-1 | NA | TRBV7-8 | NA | TGTGCCAGCAGCCCGCCCATCGGCGACAATGAGCAGTTCTTC | CASSPPIGDNEQFF
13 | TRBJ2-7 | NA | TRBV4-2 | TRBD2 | TGTGCCAGCAGCCGAGGGACTACCTACGAGCAGTACTTC | CASSRGTTYEQYF
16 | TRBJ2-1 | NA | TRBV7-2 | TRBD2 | TGTGCCAGCAGCTTAAATAGCGGGATCTCCTACAATGAGCAGTTCTTC | CASSLNSGISYNEQFF
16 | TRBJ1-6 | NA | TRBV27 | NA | TGTGCCAGCGGTATTTGGGGGAGCTCCTATAATTCACCCCTCCACTTT | CASGIWGSSYNSPLHF
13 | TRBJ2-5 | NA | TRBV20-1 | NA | TGCAGTGCTCTAGAAAGAGGGCAAGAGACCCAGTACTTC | CSALERGQETQYF
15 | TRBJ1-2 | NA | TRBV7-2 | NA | TGTGCCAGCAAAAGACTGGACCGAGCTAACTATGGCTACACCTTC | CASKRLDRANYGYTF
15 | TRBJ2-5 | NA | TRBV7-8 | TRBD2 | TGTGCCAGCAGCTTTATCTCGGGGGGGCAAGAGACCCAGTACTTC | CASSFISGGQETQYF
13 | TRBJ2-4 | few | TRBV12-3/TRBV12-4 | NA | TGTGCCAGCAGCCAGGGGACCAAAAACATTCAGTACTTC | CASSQGTKNIQYF
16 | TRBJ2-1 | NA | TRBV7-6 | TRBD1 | TGTGCCAGCAGCTTATCCGGGACAGTCACTTACAATGAGCAGTTCTTC | CASSLSGTVTYNEQFF
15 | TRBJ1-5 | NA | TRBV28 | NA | TGTGCCAGCATCCCCGGGGGGGGTCCCAATCAGCCCCAGCATTTT | CASIPGGGPNQPQHF
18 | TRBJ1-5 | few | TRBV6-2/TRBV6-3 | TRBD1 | TGTGCCAGCAGTTACCCCATCCTGAGGGACAGGGACTATCAGCCCCAGCATTTT | CASSYPILRDRDYQPQHF
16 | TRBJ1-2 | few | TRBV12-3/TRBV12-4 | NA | TGTGCCAGCAGTTTCTCGCGTGTAAGGGAGCCCTATGGCTACACCTTC | CASSFSRVREPYGYTF
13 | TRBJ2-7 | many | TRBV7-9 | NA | TGTGCCAGCAGCTCCCCCTCAAGCTACGAGCAGTACTTC | CASSSPSSYEQYF
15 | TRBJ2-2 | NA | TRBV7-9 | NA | TGTGCCAGCAGCTTAAGTCCGGGAAACACCGGGGAGCTGTTTTTT | CASSLSPGNTGELFF
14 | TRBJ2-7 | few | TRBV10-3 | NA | TGTGCCATCAGTGAGGGGAGAAGTCTGGACGAGCAGTACTTC | CAISEGRSLDEQYF
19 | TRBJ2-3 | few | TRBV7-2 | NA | TGTGCCAGCAGCCGAACAACAGGAATGGAGAACGCCATCCTAGATACGCAGTATTTT | CASSRTTGMENAILDTQYF
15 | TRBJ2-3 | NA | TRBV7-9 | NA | TGTGCCAGCAGCTTAACGAGGGGACCCACAGATACGCAGTATTTT | CASSLTRGPTDTQYF
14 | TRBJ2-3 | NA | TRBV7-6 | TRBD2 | TGTGCCAGCAGCTCGCGGGACTACACAGATACGCAGTATTTT | CASSSRDYTDTQYF
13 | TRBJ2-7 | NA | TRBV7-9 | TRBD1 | TGTGCCAGCAGCGGCAGGGGGCTCGACGAGCAGTACTTC | CASSGRGLDEQYF